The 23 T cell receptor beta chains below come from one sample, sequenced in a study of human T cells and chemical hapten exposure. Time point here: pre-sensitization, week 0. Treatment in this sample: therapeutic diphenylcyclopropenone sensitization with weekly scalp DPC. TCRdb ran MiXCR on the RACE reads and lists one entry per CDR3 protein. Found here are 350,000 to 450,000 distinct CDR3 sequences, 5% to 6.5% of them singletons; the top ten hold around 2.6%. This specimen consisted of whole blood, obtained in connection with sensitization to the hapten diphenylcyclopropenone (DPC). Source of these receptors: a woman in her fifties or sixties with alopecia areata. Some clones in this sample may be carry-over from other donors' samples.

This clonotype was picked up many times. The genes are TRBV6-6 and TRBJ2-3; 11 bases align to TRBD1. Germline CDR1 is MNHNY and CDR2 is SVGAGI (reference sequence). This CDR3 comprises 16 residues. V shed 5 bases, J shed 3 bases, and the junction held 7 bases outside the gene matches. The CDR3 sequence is CASSRGQGAWTDTQYF. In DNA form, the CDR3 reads TGTGCCAGCAGTCGAGGACAGGGGGCCTGGACAGATACGCAGTATTTT.

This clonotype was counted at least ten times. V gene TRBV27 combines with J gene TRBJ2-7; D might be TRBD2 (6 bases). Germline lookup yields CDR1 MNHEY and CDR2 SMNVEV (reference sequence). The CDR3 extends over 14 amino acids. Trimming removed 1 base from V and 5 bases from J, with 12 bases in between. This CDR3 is CASSLFGGPDEQYF. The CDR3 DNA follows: TGTGCCAGCAGTTTATTCGGAGGGCCGGACGAGCAGTACTTC.

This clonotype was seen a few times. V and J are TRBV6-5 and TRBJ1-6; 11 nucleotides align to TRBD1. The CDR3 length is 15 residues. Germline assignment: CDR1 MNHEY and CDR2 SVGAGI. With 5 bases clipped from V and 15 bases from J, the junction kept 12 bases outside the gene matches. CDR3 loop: CASSSRDRGGPGLHF. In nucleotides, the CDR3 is TGTGCCAGCAGTAGCCGGGACAGGGGGGGCCCTGGCCTCCACTTT.

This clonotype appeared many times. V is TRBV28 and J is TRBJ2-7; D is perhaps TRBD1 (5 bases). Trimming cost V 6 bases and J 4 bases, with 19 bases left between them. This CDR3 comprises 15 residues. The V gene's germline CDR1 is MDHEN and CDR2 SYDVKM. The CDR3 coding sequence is TGTGCCAGCAGATTTCTTGGGGCCCGGTCGTACGAGCAGTACTTC. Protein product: CASRFLGARSYEQYF.

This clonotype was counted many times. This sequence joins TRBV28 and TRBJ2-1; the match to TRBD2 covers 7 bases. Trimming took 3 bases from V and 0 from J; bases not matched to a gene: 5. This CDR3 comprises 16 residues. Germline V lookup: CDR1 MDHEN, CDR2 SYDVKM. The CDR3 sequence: CASSFGGGSSYNEQFF. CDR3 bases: TGTGCCAGCAGTTTTGGGGGGGGGAGCTCCTACAATGAGCAGTTCTTC.

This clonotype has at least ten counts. The CDR3 DNA reads TGCAGCGTAGAATACAGGGGGCCGGATGGCTACACCTTC. Translation gives CSVEYRGPDGYTF. J is TRBJ1-2 and V is TRBV29-1; TRBD1 matches 9 bases. Germline V CDR1 and CDR2: SQVTM, ANQGSEA. V shed 6 bases, J shed 6 bases, and the junction held 8 bases outside the gene matches. The CDR3 is 13 amino acids.

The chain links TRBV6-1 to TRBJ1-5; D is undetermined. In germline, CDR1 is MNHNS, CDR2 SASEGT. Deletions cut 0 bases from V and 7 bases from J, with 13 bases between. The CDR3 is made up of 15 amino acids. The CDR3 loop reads CASSEARAGGQPQHF. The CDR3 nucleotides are TGTGCCAGCAGTGAAGCGCGTGCGGGAGGGCAGCCCCAGCATTTT.

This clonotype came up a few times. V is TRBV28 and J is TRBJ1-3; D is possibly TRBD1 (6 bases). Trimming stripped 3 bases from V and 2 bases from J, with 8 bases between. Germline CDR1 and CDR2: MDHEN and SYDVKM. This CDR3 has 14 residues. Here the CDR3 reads CASSFRGAGNTIYF. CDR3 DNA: TGTGCCAGCAGTTTCAGGGGCGCTGGAAACACCATATATTTT.

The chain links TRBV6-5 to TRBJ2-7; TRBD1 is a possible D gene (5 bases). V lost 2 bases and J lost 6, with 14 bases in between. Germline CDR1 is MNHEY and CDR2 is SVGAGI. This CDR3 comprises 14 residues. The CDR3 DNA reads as TGTGCCAGCAGTTACAAGTGGGAAGGGGCCGAGCAGTACTTC. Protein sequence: CASSYKWEGAEQYF.

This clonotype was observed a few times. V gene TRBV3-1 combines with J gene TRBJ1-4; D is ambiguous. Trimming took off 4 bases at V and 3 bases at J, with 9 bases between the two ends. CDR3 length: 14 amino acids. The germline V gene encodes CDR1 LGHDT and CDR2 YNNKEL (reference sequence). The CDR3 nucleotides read TGTGCCAGCAGCCCCACAAGATCTAATGAAAAACTGTTTTTT. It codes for CASSPTRSNEKLFF.

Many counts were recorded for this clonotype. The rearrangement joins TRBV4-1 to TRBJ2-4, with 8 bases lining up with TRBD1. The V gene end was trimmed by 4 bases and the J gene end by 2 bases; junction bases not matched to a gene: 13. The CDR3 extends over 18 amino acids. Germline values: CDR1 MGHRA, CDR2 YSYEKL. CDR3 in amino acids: CASSPGGGRGLSKNIQYF. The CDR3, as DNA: TGCGCCAGCAGCCCTGGCGGTGGCAGGGGGCTTTCCAAAAACATTCAGTACTTC.

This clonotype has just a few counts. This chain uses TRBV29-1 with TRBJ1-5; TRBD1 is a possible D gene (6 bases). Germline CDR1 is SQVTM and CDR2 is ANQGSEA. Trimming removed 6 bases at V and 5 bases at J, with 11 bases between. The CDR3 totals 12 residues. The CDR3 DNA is TGCAGCGTGGGGGCGAGGGATCAGCCCCAGCATTTT. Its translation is CSVGARDQPQHF. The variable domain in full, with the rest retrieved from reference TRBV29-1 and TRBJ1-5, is SAVISQKPSRDICQRGTSLTIQCQVDSQVTMMFWYRQQPGQSLTLIATANQGSEATYESGFVIDKFPISRPNLTFSTLTVSNMSPEDSSIYLCSVGARDQPQHFGDGTRLSIL.

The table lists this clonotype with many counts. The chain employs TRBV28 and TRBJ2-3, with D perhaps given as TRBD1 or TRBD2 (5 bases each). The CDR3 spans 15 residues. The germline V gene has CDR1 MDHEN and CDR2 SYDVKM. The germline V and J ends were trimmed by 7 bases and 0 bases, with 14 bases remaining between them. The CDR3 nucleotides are TGTGCCAGCACCCCAATGGGACGAAGCACAGATACGCAGTATTTT. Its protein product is CASTPMGRSTDTQYF.

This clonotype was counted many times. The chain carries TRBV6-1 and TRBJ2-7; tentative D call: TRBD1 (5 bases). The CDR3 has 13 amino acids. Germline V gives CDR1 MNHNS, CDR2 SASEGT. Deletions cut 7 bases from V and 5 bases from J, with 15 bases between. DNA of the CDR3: TGTGCCAGCACCCGGACACTGACGAACGAGCAGTACTTC. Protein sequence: CASTRTLTNEQYF.

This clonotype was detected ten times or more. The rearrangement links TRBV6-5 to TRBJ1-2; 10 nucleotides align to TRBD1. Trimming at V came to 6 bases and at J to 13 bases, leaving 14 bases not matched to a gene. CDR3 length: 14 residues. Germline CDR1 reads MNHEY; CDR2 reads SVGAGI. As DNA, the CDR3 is TGTGCCAGCAGCCCACCTGGGGACAGGGGATCGTCCACCTTC. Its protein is CASSPPGDRGSSTF.

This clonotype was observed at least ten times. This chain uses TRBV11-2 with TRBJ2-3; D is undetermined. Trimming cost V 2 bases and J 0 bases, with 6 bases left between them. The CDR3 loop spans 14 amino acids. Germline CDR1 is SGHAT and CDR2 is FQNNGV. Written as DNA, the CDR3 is TGTGCCAGCAGCTTACTCGCTAGCACAGATACGCAGTATTTT. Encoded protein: CASSLLASTDTQYF. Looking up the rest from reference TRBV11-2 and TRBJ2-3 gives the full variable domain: EAGVAQSPRYKIIEKRQSVAFWCNPISGHATLYWYQQILGQGPKLLIQFQNNGVVDDSQLPKDRFSAERLKGVDSTLKIQPAKLEDSAVYLCASSLLASTDTQYFGPGTRLTVL.

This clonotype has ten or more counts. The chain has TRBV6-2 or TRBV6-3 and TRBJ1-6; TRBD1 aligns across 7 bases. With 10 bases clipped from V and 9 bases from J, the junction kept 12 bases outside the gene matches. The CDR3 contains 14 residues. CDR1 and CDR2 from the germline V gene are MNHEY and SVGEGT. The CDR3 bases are TGTGCCACCGAAGACAGGGCCGCCGGTTCACCCCTCCACTTT. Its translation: CATEDRAAGSPLHF.

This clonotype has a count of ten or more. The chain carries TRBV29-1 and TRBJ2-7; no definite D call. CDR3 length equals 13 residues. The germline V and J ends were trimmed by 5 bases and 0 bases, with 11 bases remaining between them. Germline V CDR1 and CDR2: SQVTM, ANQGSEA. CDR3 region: CSVIQASSYEQYF. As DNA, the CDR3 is TGCAGCGTTATCCAGGCCTCCTCCTACGAGCAGTACTTC.

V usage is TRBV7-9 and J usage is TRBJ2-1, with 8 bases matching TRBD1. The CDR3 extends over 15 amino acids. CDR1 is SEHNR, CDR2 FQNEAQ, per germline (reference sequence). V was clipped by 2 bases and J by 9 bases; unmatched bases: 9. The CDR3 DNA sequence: TGTGCCAGCAGCTTACAGGGGGCGAGAGGCGGTGAGCAGTTCTTC. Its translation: CASSLQGARGGEQFF.

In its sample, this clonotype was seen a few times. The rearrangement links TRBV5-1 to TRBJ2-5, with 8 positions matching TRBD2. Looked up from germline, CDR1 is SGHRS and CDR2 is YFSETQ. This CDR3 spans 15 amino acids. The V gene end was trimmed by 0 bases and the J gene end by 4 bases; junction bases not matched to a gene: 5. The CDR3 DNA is TGCGCCAGCAGCTTGGCCTCGAGCGGGAGAGAGACCCAGTACTTC. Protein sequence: CASSLASSGRETQYF.

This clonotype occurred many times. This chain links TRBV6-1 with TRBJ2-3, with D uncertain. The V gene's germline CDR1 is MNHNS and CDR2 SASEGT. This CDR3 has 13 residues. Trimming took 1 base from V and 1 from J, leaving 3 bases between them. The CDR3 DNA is TGTGCCAGCAGTGAAGAGGGCACAGATACGCAGTATTTT. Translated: CASSEEGTDTQYF.

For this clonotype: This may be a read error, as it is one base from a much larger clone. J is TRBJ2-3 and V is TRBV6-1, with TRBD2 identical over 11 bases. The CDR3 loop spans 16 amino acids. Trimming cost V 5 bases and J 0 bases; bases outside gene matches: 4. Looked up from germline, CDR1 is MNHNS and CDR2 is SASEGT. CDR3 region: CASSQRTSGSTDTQYF. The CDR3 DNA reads TGTGCCAGCAGTCAAAGGACTAGCGGGAGCACAGATACGCAGTATTTT.

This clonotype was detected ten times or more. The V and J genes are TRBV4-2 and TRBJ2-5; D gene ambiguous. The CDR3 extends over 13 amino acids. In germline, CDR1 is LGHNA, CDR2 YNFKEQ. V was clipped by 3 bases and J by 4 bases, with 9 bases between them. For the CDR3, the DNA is TGTGCCAGCAGCCAGTCCCTACTAGAGACCCAGTACTTC. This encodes CASSQSLLETQYF.